Following are 5 T cell receptor beta chains from one sample sequenced in a study of blood T cell repertoires in COVID-19. Sequencing used immunoSEQ multiplex PCR; TCRdb keeps in-frame clones, though not all of them. The data hold 60,000 to 80,000 clones, with just over 85% observed a single time. Sample: peripheral blood. Every receptor here comes from a human donor in a cohort sampled during active COVID-19.

J is TRBJ2-7 and V is TRBV11-2; 9 bases match TRBD1. With 3 bases clipped from V and 4 bases from J, the junction kept 7 bases outside the gene matches. The CDR3 has 15 residues. Per the germline V gene, CDR1 is SGHAT and CDR2 is FQNNGV. As DNA, the CDR3 is TGTGCCAGCAGCTTGACCGGGACAGGGTGGTACGAGCAGTACTTC. It translates to CASSLTGTGWYEQYF.

The chain uses TRBV4-3 and TRBJ2-7, with 9 bases aligning to TRBD2. V dropped 4 bases and J dropped 2; count of bases not matched to a gene: 6. The CDR3 has 15 residues. The germline gives CDR1 LGHNA, CDR2 YSLEER. This chain's CDR3 is CASSPTTSGTYEQYF. CDR3 DNA: TGCGCCAGCAGCCCCACGACTAGCGGAACCTACGAGCAGTACTTC.

V and J are TRBV6-2 or TRBV6-3 and TRBJ2-1; 15 bases are a match to TRBD2. With V trimmed by 6 bases and J by 4 bases, 7 bases remained unmatched. This CDR3 has 17 amino acids. In germline, CDR1 is MNHEY, CDR2 SVGEGT. The CDR3 here is CASSPGTSGRRYNEQFF. The CDR3 region has the DNA TGTGCCAGCAGCCCTGGGACTAGCGGGAGGCGGTACAATGAGCAGTTCTTC.

The rearrangement links TRBV7-6 to TRBJ2-3, with 9 bases aligning to TRBD2. Looked up from germline, CDR1 is SGHVS and CDR2 is FNYEAQ. Trimming at V came to 5 bases and at J to 3 bases, leaving 9 bases not matched to a gene. This CDR3 spans 16 amino acids. The CDR3 bases are TGTGCCAGCAGCCCCCTAAGCGGGGGGTTAACAGATACGCAGTATTTT. Residues: CASSPLSGGLTDTQYF.

This clone was seen a few times. V usage is TRBV11-2 and J usage is TRBJ2-1; 7 bases are shared with TRBD2. In germline, CDR1 is SGHAT, CDR2 FQNNGV. The CDR3 consists of 16 residues. J lost 2 bases, V lost 7 bases, and 11 bases had no gene match. CDR3 DNA: TGTGCCAGCACCGTGACTAGCTCCAGCGCCTACAATGAGCAGTTCTTC. It specifies CASTVTSSSAYNEQFF.